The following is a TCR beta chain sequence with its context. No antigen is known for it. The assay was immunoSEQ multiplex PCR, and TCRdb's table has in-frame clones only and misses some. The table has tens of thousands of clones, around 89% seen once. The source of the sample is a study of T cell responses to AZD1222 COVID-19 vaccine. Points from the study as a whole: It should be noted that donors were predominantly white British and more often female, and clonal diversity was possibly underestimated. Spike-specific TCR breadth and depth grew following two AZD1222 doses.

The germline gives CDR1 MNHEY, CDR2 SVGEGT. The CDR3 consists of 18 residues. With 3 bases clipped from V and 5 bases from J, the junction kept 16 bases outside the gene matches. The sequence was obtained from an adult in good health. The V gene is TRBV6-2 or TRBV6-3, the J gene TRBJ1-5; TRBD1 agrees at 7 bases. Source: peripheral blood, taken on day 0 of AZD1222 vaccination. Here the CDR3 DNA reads TGTGCCAGCAGTTATACGTCAACAACCGGGACAGTGTATCAGCCCCAGCATTTT. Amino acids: CASSYTSTTGTVYQPQHF.